This T cell receptor beta chain was recorded in a study of T cell responses to AZD1222 COVID-19 vaccine. Points from the study as a whole: Repertoires in all cases were sampled only once the peak T cell response had passed.

Assay used: immunoSEQ multiplex PCR; TCRdb lists only in-frame clones, some missing. The sample lists about 120,000 clones, approximately 85% occurring once. V was trimmed by 2 bases and J by 2 bases, leaving 12 bases between them. Germline CDR1 SQVTM, CDR2 ANQGSEA. The CDR3 contains 14 residues. About this clone itself: Its antigen is unknown.

This chain links TRBV29-1 with TRBJ1-2; D perhaps matches TRBD1 (5 bases). This clonotype was sampled from an adult in good health. The specimen comprised peripheral blood, sampled on day 0 of AZD1222 vaccination. The CDR3 bases are TGCAGCGTTGAATTCCCGACAGAGAACTATGGCTACACCTTC. It is translated as CSVEFPTENYGYTF.